One sample yielded the 8 T cell receptor beta chains listed below, sequenced in a study of blood T cell repertoires in COVID-19. The assay was immunoSEQ multiplex PCR, and TCRdb's table has in-frame clones only and misses some. The table has 110,000 or so clones, approximately 90% seen once. The sequencing sample was made of peripheral blood. These TCRs come from a woman in her 70s who had recovered from COVID-19.

In this sample, this clone turned up once. The rearrangement joins TRBV28 to TRBJ1-2; D may be TRBD1 (5 bases). CDR1 MDHEN and CDR2 SYDVKM come from the germline V gene. The CDR3 sequence is 14 residues long. V lost 7 bases, J lost 0 bases, and 12 bases lay in between. CDR3 DNA sequence: TGTGCCAGCACCCGGACACCGACTAACTATGGCTACACCTTC. Its protein is CASTRTPTNYGYTF.

This clone was seen at least ten times. This chain joins TRBV2 and TRBJ2-7; 15 bases fit TRBD2. This CDR3 has 14 residues. The V and J ends lost 4 bases and 5 bases, in that order; junction bases with no gene match: 0. Germline assignment: CDR1 SNHLY and CDR2 FYNNEI. CDR3 amino acids: CASSGTSGRDEQYF. As DNA, the CDR3 is TGTGCCAGCAGTGGGACTAGCGGGAGGGACGAGCAGTACTTC.

The chain is built from TRBV7-7 and TRBJ2-3; TRBD1 is a possible D gene (6 bases). CDR3 length: 15 amino acids. V lost 2 bases, J lost 2 bases, and 11 bases lay in between. Germline loops: CDR1 SSHAT, CDR2 FNYEAQ (reference sequence). CDR3 amino acids: CASSLRQGSTDTQYF. CDR3 nucleotide sequence: TGTGCCAGCAGCTTAAGGCAGGGGTCCACAGATACGCAGTATTTT.

This sequence joins TRBV20-1 and TRBJ2-7; D is uncertain. V was cut by 3 bases and J by 0 bases, with 9 bases left in between. Germline V gene data show CDR1 as DFQATT and CDR2 as SNEGSKA (reference sequence). The CDR3 length is 13 residues. CDR3 loop: CSASSRLSYEQYF. CDR3 DNA: TGCAGTGCTAGTTCTCGTCTCTCCTACGAGCAGTACTTC.

V usage is TRBV11-3 and J usage is TRBJ2-7, with a possible D match to TRBD1 (5 bases). This CDR3 spans 12 amino acids. CDR1 and CDR2 (germline): SGHNT, YENEEA. The ends were cut back, 5 bases at V and 2 bases at J, with 7 bases in the middle. The DNA for the CDR3 is TGTGCCAGCAGCCCAGGGACCTACGAGCAGTACTTC. Residues: CASSPGTYEQYF.

In this sample, this clone turned up once. The chain joins TRBV7-2 to TRBJ2-3; 11 bases line up with TRBD2. J was trimmed by 0 bases and V by 1 base; bases with no gene match: 6. The CDR3 has 18 residues. Germline CDR1 SGHTA, CDR2 FQGNSA. CDR3 in amino acids: CASSLGLAGGASTDTQYF. Here the CDR3 DNA reads TGTGCCAGCAGCTTAGGGTTAGCGGGGGGGGCTAGCACAGATACGCAGTATTTT.

This chain connects TRBV29-1 to TRBJ1-2; TRBD1 matches at 8 bases. This CDR3 has 12 amino acids. Germline V CDR1 and CDR2: SQVTM, ANQGSEA. The ends lost 4 bases at V and 6 bases at J; junction bases unmatched: 4. The CDR3 reads CSVGPTGDGYTF. CDR3 nucleotide sequence: TGCAGCGTTGGACCGACAGGGGATGGCTACACCTTC. Full variable domain (remainder filled in from reference TRBV29-1 and TRBJ1-2): SAVISQKPSRDICQRGTSLTIQCQVDSQVTMMFWYRQQPGQSLTLIATANQGSEATYESGFVIDKFPISRPNLTFSTLTVSNMSPEDSSIYLCSVGPTGDGYTFGSGTRLTVV.

The chain has TRBV4-3 and TRBJ1-6, with TRBD1 matching over 7 bases. The CDR3 covers 15 residues. Germline V gene sequence: CDR1 LGHNA, CDR2 YSLEER. V shed 0 bases, J shed 7 bases, and the junction held 3 bases outside the gene matches. In DNA, the CDR3 is TGCGCCAGCAGCCAAGAGAGCAGGGGGAATTCACCCCTCCACTTT. Translated: CASSQESRGNSPLHF.